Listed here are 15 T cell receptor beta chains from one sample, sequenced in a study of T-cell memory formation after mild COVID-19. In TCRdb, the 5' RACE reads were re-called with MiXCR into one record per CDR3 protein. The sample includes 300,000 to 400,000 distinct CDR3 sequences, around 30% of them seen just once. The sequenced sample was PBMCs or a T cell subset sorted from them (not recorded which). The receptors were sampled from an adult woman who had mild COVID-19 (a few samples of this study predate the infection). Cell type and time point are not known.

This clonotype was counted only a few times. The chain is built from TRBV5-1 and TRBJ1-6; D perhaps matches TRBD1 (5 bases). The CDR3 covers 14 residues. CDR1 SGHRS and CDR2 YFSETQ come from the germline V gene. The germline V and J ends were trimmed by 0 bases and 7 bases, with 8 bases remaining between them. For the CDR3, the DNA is TGCGCCAGCAGCTTGGCGGGGGGGAATTCACCCCTCCACTTT. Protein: CASSLAGGNSPLHF. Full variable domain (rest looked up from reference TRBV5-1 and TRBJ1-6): KAGVTQTPRYLIKTRGQQVTLSCSPISGHRSVSWYQQTPGQGLQFLFEYFSETQRNKGNFPGRFSGRQFSNSRSEMNVSTLELGDSALYLCASSLAGGNSPLHFGNGTRLTVT.

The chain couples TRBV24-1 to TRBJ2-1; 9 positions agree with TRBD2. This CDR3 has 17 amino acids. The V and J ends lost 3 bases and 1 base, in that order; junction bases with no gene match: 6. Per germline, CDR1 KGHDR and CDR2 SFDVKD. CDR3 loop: CATSDIPREGSYNEQFF. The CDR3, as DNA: TGTGCCACCAGTGATATTCCGCGGGAGGGTTCCTACAATGAGCAGTTCTTC.

CDR3 nucleotides: TGTGCCAGCGGTGGTTCCGAGCAAGAGACCCAGTACTTC. Protein: CASGGSEQETQYF. The chain combines TRBV6-1 with TRBJ2-5, with D unresolved. Per germline, CDR1 MNHNS and CDR2 SASEGT. The CDR3 is 13 amino acids. V lost 8 bases, J lost 2 bases, and 12 bases lay in between.

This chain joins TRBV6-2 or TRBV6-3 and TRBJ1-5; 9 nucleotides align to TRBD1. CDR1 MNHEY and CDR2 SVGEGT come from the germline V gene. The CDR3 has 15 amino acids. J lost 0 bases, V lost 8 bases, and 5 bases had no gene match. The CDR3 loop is CASVDRGYSNQPQHF. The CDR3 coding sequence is TGTGCCAGCGTAGACAGGGGGTATAGCAATCAGCCCCAGCATTTT.

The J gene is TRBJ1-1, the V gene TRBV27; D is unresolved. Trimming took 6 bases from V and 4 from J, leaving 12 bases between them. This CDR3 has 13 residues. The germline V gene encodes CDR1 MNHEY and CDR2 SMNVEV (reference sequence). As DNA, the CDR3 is TGTGCCAGCAGCCACAACGGTATCACTGAAGCTTTCTTT. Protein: CASSHNGITEAFF.

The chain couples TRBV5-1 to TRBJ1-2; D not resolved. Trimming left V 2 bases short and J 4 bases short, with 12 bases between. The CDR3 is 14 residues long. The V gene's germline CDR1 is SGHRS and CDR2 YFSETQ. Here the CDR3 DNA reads TGCGCCAGCAGCTTCTTGCCACGGCTCTATGGCTACACCTTC. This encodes CASSFLPRLYGYTF.

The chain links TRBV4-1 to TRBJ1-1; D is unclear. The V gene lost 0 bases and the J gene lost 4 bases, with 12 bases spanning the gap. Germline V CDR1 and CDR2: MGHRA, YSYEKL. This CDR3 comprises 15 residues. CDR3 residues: CASSQEVAEGTEAFF. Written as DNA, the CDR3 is TGCGCCAGCAGCCAAGAGGTCGCAGAGGGCACTGAAGCTTTCTTT.

The CDR3 region has the DNA TGTGCCAGCAGCCAAGAAGTATGGAACACTGAAGCTTTCTTT. Translated: CASSQEVWNTEAFF. The genes are TRBV3-1 and TRBJ1-1; D is uncertain. Trimming cost V 0 bases and J 1 base, with 6 bases left between them. The CDR3 extends over 14 amino acids. CDR1 is LGHDT, CDR2 YNNKEL, per germline (reference sequence).

The DNA for the CDR3 is TGCGCCAGCAGCCAAGAGACTAGCGGGGTAAATACGCAGTATTTT. Translation gives CASSQETSGVNTQYF. This rearrangement joins TRBV4-1 to TRBJ2-3, with TRBD2 matching over 11 bases. The J segment lost 7 bases and the V segment lost 0 bases, leaving 3 bases of the junction unmatched. CDR3 length equals 15 residues. The germline gives CDR1 MGHRA, CDR2 YSYEKL.

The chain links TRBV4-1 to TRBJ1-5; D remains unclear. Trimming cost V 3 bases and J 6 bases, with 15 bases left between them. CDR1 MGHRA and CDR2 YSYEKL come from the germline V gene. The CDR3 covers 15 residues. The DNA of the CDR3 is TGCGCCAGCAGCCAGCCCCTGAAGGGCGGTCAGCCCCAGCATTTT. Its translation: CASSQPLKGGQPQHF.

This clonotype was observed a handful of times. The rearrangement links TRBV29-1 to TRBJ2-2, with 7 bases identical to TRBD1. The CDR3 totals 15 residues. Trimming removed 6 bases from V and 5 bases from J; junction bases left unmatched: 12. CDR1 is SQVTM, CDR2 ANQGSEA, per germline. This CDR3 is CSVPSPGRGTGELFF. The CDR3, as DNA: TGCAGCGTACCCTCCCCGGGCAGGGGGACCGGGGAGCTGTTTTTT.

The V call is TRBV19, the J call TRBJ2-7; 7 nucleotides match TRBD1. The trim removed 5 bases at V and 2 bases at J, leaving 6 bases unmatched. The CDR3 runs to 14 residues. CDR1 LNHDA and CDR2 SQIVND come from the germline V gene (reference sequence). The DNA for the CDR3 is TGTGCCAGTAGTGCCGGGACAGACACCTACGAGCAGTACTTC. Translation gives CASSAGTDTYEQYF.

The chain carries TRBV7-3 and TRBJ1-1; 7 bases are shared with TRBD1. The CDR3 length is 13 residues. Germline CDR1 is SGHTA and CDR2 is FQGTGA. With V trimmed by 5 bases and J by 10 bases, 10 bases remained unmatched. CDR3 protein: CASSPGIDRAAFF. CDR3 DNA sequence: TGTGCCAGCAGCCCCGGGATCGACAGGGCAGCTTTCTTT. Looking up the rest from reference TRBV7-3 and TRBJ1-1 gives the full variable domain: GAGVSQTPSNKVTEKGKYVELRCDPISGHTALYWYRQSLGQGPEFLIYFQGTGAADDSGLPNDRFFAVRPEGSVSTLKIQRTERGDSAVYLCASSPGIDRAAFFGQGTRLTVV.

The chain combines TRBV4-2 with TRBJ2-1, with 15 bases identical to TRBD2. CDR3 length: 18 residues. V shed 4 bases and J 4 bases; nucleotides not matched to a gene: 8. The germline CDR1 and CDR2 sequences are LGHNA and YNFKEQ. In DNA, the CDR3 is TGTGCCAGCAGCCCGAACCCGGGACTAGCGGGGGGATACAATGAGCAGTTCTTC. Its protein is CASSPNPGLAGGYNEQFF.

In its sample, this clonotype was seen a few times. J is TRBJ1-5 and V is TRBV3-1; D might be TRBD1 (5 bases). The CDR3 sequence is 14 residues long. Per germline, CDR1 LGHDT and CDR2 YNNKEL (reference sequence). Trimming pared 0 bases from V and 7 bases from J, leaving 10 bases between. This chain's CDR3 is CASSQDGGIQPQHF. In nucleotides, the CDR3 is TGTGCCAGCAGCCAAGATGGGGGGATCCAGCCCCAGCATTTT.